What follows is one TCR beta chain and its context. The target of this receptor is not known. No much larger clonotype is one base removed from it; base qualities were not supplied. A case-control design nested within a healthcare worker cohort in London, UK, was used, with weekly nasopharyngeal swab PCR tests and blood sampling performed. Healthcare workers were recruited between 23 and 31 March 2020, during the week of the UK lockdown, and were followed weekly for up to 16 weeks. Libraries were prepared through 5' RACE. Sequencing took place on a NextSeq 500. The TCR library protocol attached unique molecular identifiers to individual cDNA molecules to correct for sequencing error and PCR bias. Both TCR alpha and beta chains were sequenced, and tight co-correlation was observed between alpha and beta sequence abundances in each sample. On the study's bioinformatics: V gene, J gene and CDR3 annotation of TCR sequences was performed with Decombinator V4. Expanded TCRs were defined as changing significantly between any two time points under a Poisson model with p below 0.0001. TCR abundances were normalised to the total number of TCRs sequenced in each sample and reported as counts per million. TRAV1-2 paired with TRAJ12, TRAJ20 or TRAJ33 defined MAIT TCRs, while TRAV10 paired with TRAJ18 defined iNKT TCRs. VDJdb, accessed on 1 November 2021, was searched for TCRs annotated for CMV, EBV and SARS-CoV-2, and TCRs annotated for more than one antigen were excluded. TCRdb passed the public sequencing reads through fastp at Q25 and MiXCR, retaining productive beta sequences. Rows with one shared CDR3 protein collapse into an entry with the most common genes and DNA. The V and J calls come from TCRdb's annotation, not from the publication. The sample table shows about 81,000 distinct CDR3 sequences, and over 5% are seen once. About 7.5% of the sample is in the top ten clones.

This entry comes from a study of early T cells in non-severe SARS-CoV-2 infection (dated by TCRdb to the early 2020s). Concerning the study at large: Because TCR sequencing was done on bulk RNA from unsorted whole blood, the alpha and beta chains could not be paired. Broad study findings and their caveats: Matching against VDJdb was skewed toward anti-spike CD8 responses, likely underestimated virus-specific expansions, and missed private and CD4 specificities.

Trimmed from V: 3 bases; trimmed from J: 6 bases; junction bases lacking a gene match: 17. The CDR3 holds 17 amino acids from the cysteine to the phenylalanine. Only CDR3 DNA remains: 51 bases, in frame from the first base. The germline V gene specifies MDHEN as CDR1 and SYDVKM as CDR2. Sequencing used whole blood. This clonotype originated in an adult who was a healthcare worker with PCR-confirmed SARS-CoV-2 infection or an uninfected control (not recorded which). In this chain, TRBV28 is recombined with TRBJ2-7, and TRBD1 matches 7 of the central bases. The DNA sequence is as follows: TGTGCCAGCAGTTTCCTCTCCGCAGACAGGGTGAAGAGCGAGCAGTACTTC. The translation is CASSFLSADRVKSEQYF.